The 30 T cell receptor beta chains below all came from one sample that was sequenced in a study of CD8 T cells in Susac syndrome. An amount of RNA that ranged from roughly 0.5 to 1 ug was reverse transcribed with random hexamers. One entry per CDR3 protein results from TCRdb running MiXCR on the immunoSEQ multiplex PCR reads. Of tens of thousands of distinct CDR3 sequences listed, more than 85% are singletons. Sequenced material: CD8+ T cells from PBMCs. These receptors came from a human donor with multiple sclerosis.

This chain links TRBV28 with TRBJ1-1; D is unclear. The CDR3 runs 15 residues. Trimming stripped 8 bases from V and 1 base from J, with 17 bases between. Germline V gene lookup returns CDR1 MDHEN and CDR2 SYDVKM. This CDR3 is CASFWEGGQNTEAFF. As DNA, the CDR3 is TGTGCCAGCTTTTGGGAAGGCGGGCAGAACACTGAAGCTTTCTTT.

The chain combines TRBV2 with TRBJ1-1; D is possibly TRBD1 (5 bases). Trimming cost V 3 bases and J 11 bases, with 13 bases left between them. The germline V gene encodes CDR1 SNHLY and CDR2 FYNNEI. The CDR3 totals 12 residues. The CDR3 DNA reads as TGTGCCAGCAGTGATGGGGCTGAGAAGGCTTTCTTT. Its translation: CASSDGAEKAFF.

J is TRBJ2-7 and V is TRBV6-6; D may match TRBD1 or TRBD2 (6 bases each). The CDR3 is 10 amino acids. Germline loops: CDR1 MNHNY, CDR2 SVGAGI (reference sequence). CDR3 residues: CPRRGYEQYF. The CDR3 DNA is TGTCCGAGGAGGGGGTACGAGCAGTACTTC.

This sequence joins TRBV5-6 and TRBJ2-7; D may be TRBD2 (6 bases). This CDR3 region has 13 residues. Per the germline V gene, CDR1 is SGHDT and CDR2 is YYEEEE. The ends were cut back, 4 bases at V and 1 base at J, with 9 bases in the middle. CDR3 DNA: TGTGCCAGCAGCGAGGGACTTTCCTACGAGCAGTACTTC. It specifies CASSEGLSYEQYF.

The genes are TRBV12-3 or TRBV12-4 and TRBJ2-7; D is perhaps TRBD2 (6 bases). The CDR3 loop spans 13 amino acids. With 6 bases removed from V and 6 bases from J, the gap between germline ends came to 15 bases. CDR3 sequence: CASSSTGRGEQYF. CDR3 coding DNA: TGTGCCAGCAGCAGCACCGGGCGGGGCGAGCAGTACTTC.

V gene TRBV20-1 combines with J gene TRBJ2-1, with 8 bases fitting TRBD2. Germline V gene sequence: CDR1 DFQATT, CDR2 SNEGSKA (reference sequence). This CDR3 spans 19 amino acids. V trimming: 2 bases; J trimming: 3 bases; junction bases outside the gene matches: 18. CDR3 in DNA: TGCAGTGCTAGACCCACTCATCTCGGGACTAGTTTTCACTACAATGAGCAGTTCTTC. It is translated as CSARPTHLGTSFHYNEQFF.

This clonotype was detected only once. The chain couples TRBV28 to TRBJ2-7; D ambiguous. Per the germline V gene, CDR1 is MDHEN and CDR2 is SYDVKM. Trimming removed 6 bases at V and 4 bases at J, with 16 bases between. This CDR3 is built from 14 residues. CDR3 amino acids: CASSLILDGYEQYF. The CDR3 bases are TGTGCCAGCAGCCTGATACTGGACGGTTACGAGCAGTACTTC.

The CDR3 DNA is TGTGCCAGCAACCGTGGTCCACAGGGAAGCACAGATACGCAGTATTTT. Amino acids: CASNRGPQGSTDTQYF. V is TRBV7-9 and J is TRBJ2-3; D perhaps matches TRBD1 (6 bases). Trimming cost V 7 bases and J 0 bases, with 17 bases left between them. Germline CDR1 is SEHNR and CDR2 is FQNEAQ (reference sequence). The CDR3 runs to 16 residues. Complete variable domain (other parts from reference TRBV7-9 and TRBJ2-3): DTGVSQNPRHKITKRGQNVTFRCDPISEHNRLYWYRQTLGQGPEFLTYFQNEAQLEKSRLLSDRFSAERPKGSFSTLEIQRTEQGDSAMYLCASNRGPQGSTDTQYFGPGTRLTVL.

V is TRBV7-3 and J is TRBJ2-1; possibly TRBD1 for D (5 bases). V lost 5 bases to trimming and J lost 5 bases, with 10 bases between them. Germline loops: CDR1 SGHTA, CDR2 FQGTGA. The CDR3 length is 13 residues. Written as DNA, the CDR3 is TGTGCCAGCAGCCCATCAGGGAACAATGAGCAGTTCTTC. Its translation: CASSPSGNNEQFF.

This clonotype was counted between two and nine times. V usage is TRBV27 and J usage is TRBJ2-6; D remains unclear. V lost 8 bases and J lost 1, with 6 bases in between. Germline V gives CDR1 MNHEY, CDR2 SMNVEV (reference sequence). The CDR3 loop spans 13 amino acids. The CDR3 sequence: CASGPSGANVLTF. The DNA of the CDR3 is TGTGCCAGCGGGCCTTCTGGGGCCAACGTCCTGACTTTC. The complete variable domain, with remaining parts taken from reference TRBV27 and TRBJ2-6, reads EAQVTQNPRYLITVTGKKLTVTCSQNMNHEYMSWYRQDPGLGLRQIYYSMNVEVTDKGDVPEGYKVSRKEKRNFPLILESPSPNQTSLYFCASGPSGANVLTFGAGSRLTVL.

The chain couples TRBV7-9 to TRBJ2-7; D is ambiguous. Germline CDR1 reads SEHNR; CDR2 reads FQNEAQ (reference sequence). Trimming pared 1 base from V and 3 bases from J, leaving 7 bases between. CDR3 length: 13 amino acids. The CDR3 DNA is TGTGCCAGCAGCTTAGGTCAGTTCTACGAGCAGTACTTC. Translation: CASSLGQFYEQYF.

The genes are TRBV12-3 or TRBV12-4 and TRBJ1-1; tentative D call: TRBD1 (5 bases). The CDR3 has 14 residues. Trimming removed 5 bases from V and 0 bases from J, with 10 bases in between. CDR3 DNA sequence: TGTGCCAGCAGTCCAGGGACCCTGAACACTGAAGCTTTCTTT. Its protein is CASSPGTLNTEAFF.

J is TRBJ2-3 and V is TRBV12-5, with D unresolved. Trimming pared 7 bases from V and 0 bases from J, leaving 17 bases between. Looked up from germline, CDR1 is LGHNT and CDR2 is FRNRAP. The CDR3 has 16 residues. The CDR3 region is CASAPAATTSTDTQYF. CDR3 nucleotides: TGTGCTAGTGCCCCGGCGGCCACCACTAGCACAGATACGCAGTATTTT.

The CDR3 spells CTSSHPRAASGGSGPNEQFF. The CDR3, as DNA: TGCACCAGCAGCCATCCTCGAGCCGCTAGCGGGGGGTCAGGGCCCAATGAGCAGTTCTTC. The J gene is TRBJ2-1, the V gene TRBV1; no DNA check was done on the table's D call, TRBD2. TRBV1 is listed as a pseudogene. CDR3 length equals 20 residues.

Written as DNA, the CDR3 is TGCAGTGCTGACAGGGCGAGCTCCTACAATGAGCAGTTCTTC. It is translated as CSADRASSYNEQFF. The chain combines TRBV20-1 with TRBJ2-1, with 7 bases that match TRBD1. The CDR3 is 14 amino acids. V lost 5 bases to trimming and J lost 0 bases; unmatched junction nucleotides: 4. The germline gives CDR1 DFQATT, CDR2 SNEGSKA (reference sequence).

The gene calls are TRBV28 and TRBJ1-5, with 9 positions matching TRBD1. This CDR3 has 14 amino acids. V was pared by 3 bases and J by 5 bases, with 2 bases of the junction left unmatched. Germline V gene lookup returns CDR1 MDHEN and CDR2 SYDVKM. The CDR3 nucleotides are TGTGCCAGCAGTTTTGGACAGGGGTATCAGCCCCAGCATTTT. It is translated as CASSFGQGYQPQHF. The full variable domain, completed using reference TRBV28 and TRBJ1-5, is DVKVTQSSRYLVKRTGEKVFLECVQDMDHENMFWYRQDPGLGLRLIYFSYDVKMKEKGDIPEGYSVSREKKERFSLILESASTNQTSMYLCASSFGQGYQPQHFGDGTRLSIL.

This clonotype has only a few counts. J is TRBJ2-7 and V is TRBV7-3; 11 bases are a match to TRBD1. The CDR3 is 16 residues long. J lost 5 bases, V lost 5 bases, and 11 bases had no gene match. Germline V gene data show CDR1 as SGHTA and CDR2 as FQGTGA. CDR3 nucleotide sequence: TGTGCCAGCAGCGCTCTCTTGGGGACAGGGGGGAACGAGCAGTACTTC. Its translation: CASSALLGTGGNEQYF.

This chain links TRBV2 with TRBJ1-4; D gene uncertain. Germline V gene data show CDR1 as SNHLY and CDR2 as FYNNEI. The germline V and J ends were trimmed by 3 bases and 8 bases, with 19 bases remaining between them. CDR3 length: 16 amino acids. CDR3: CASSDPLGWSGEKLFF. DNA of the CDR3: TGTGCCAGCAGTGACCCTTTGGGGTGGTCAGGAGAAAAACTGTTTTTT.

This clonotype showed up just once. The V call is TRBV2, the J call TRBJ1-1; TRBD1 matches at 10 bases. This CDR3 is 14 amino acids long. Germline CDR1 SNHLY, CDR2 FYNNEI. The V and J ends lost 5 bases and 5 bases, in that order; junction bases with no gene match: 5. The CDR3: CASSRQGARTEAFF. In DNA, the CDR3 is TGTGCCAGCAGTCGACAGGGGGCCCGGACTGAAGCTTTCTTT. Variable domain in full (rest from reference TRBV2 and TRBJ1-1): EPEVTQTPSHQVTQMGQEVILRCVPISNHLYFYWYRQILGQKVEFLVSFYNNEISEKSEIFDDQFSVERPDGSNFTLKIRSTKLEDSAMYFCASSRQGARTEAFFGQGTRLTVV.

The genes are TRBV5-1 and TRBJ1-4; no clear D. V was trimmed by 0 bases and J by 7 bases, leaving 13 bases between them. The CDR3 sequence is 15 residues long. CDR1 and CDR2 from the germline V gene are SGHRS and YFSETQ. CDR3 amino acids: CASSLEFDAFEKLFF. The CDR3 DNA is TGCGCCAGCAGCTTGGAGTTTGATGCCTTTGAAAAACTGTTTTTT.

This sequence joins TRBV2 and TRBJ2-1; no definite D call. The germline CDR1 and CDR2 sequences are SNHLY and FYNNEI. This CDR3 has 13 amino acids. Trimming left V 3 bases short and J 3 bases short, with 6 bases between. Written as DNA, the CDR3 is TGTGCCAGCAGTGACGGTTTCTACAATGAGCAGTTCTTC. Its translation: CASSDGFYNEQFF.

CDR3 sequence: CATSPGGTYNEQFF. DNA of the CDR3: TGTGCCACCAGCCCCGGAGGGACCTACAATGAGCAGTTCTTC. The chain joins TRBV15 to TRBJ2-1, with a possible D match to TRBD2 (6 bases). The CDR3 loop spans 14 amino acids. CDR1 LNHNV and CDR2 YYDKDF come from the germline V gene (reference sequence). V was cut by 5 bases and J by 2 bases, with 10 bases left in between.

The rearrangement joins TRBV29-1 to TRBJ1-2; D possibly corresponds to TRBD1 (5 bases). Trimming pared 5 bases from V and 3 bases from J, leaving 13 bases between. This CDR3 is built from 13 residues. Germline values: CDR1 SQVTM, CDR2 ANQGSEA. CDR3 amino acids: CSVTGGYDYGYTF. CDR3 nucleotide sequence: TGCAGCGTTACAGGAGGGTATGACTATGGCTACACCTTC.

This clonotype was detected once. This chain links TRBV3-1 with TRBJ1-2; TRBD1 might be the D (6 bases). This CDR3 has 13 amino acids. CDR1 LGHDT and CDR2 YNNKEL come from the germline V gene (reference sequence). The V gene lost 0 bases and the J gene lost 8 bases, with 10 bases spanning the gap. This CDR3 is CASSQDEGEGYTF. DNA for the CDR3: TGTGCCAGCAGCCAAGATGAGGGGGAAGGCTACACCTTC. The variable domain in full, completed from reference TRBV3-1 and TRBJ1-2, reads DTAVSQTPKYLVTQMGNDKSIKCEQNLGHDTMYWYKQDSKKFLKIMFSYNNKELIINETVPNRFSPKSPDKAHLNLHINSLELGDSAVYFCASSQDEGEGYTFGSGTRLTVV.

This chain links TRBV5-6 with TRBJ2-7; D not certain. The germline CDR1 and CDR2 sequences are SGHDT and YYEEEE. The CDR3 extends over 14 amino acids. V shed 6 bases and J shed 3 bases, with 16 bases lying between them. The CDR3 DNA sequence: TGTGCCAGCATCGGCGCGCCGCCTGACTACGAGCAGTACTTC. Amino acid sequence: CASIGAPPDYEQYF.

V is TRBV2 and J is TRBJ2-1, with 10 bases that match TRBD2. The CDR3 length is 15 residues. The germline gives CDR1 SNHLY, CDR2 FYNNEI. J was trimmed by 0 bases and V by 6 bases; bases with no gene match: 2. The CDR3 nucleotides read TGTGCCAGCAGATTAGCGGGAGGCTCCTACAATGAGCAGTTCTTC. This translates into CASRLAGGSYNEQFF.

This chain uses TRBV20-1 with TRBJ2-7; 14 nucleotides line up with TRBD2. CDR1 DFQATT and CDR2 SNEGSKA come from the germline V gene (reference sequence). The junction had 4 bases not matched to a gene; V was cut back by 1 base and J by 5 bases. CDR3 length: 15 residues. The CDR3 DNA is TGCAGTGCTAGAGCGGGGACTAGCGGGAGAGACGAGCAGTACTTC. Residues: CSARAGTSGRDEQYF.

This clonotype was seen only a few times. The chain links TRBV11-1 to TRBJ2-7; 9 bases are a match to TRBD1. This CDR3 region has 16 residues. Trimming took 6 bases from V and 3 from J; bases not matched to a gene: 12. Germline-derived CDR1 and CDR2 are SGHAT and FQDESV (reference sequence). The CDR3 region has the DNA TGTGCCAGCAGTTCGGTTCCGGACAGGGGCAACTACGAGCAGTACTTC. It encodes CASSSVPDRGNYEQYF.

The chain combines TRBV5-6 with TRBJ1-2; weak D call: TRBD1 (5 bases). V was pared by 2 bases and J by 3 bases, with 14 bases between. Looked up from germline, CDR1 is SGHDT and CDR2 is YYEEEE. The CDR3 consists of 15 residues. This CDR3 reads CASSFVGGNDYGYTF. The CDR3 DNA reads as TGTGCCAGCAGCTTCGTCGGGGGTAATGACTATGGCTACACCTTC.

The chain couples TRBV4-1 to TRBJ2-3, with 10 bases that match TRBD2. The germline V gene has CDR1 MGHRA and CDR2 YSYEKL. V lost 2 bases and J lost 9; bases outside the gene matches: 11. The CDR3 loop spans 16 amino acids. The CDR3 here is CASSQTPSGGVFTQYF. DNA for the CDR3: TGCGCCAGCAGCCAAACCCCTAGCGGGGGCGTCTTCACGCAGTATTTT.